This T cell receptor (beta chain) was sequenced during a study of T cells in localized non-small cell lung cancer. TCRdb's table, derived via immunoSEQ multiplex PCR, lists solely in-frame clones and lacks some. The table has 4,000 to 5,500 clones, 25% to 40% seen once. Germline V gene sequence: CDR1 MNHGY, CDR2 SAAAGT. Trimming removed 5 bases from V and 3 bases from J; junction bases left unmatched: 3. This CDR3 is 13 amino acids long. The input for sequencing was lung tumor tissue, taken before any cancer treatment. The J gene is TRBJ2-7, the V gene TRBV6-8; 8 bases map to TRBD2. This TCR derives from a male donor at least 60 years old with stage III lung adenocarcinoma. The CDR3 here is CASSRTSSYEQYF. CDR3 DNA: TGTGCCAGCAGTCGGACTAGCAGCTACGAGCAGTACTTC.